Below, 9 T cell receptor beta chains from the same sample are listed, as sequenced in a study of T cells in Graves' hyperthyroidism and ophthalmopathy. Amplification of TCR beta CDR3 regions was performed using RNA transcripts as template. The TCR CDR3 was amplified in a first-round RT-PCR using the HTBI primer set. TCRdb fed the multiplex PCR reads into MiXCR, producing one record per CDR3 protein. The data show over 500,000 distinct CDR3 sequences, about 16% seen once. The specimen was blood. The receptors were gathered from a woman between 25 and 40 years old with Graves' ophthalmopathy.

There are a few counts of this clonotype. CDR3 loop: CASRRGRELEQYF. As DNA, the CDR3 is TGTGCCAGCCGCCGGGGCCGAGAGCTCGAGCAGTACTTC. The chain couples TRBV28 to TRBJ2-7; D could derive from TRBD1 or TRBD2 (5 bases each). CDR1 and CDR2 from the germline V gene are MDHEN and SYDVKM. The CDR3 has 13 amino acids. The V and J ends lost 8 bases and 6 bases respectively, with 17 bases between them.

The sample holds many counts of this clonotype. The chain joins TRBV11-2 to TRBJ2-1, with 7 bases that match TRBD2. There are 14 residues in the CDR3. Germline assignment: CDR1 SGHAT and CDR2 FQNNGV. J lost 4 bases, V lost 4 bases, and 4 bases had no gene match. The CDR3 bases are TGTGCCAGCAGCTACTTGCGGGGGTACAATGAGCAGTTCTTC. This translates into CASSYLRGYNEQFF.

The gene calls are TRBV11-1 and TRBJ2-1, with TRBD1 matching over 8 bases. The J call may not be correct, given that the DNA end is closer to TRBJ2-7. CDR1 SGHAT and CDR2 FQDESV come from the germline V gene (reference sequence). The CDR3 is 15 residues long. CDR3 DNA: TGTGCCAGCAGCCAAGGGACAGGTGGAAAGAATGAGCAGTACTTC. The encoded protein is CASSQGTGGKNEQYF.

Ten or more counts support this clonotype. This chain connects TRBV28 to TRBJ2-1, with 14 nucleotides matching TRBD2. The CDR3 extends over 14 amino acids. Germline V gene sequence: CDR1 MDHEN, CDR2 SYDVKM. V shed 9 bases, J shed 6 bases, and the junction held 4 bases outside the gene matches. The CDR3: CASRTSGGINEQFF. In DNA, the CDR3 is TGTGCCAGTCGGACTAGCGGGGGGATCAATGAGCAGTTCTTC.

The J gene is TRBJ2-7, the V gene TRBV5-5; D possibly corresponds to TRBD1 (6 bases). This CDR3 comprises 13 residues. CDR1 and CDR2 from the germline V gene are SGHKS and YYEKEE (reference sequence). Trimming cost V 4 bases and J 6 bases, with 14 bases left between them. This chain's CDR3 is CASSPGVFSEQYF. Here the CDR3 DNA reads TGTGCCAGCAGCCCAGGGGTCTTCTCCGAGCAGTACTTC.

The genes are TRBV19 and TRBJ2-2; D gene unclear. The CDR3 has 14 residues. CDR1 and CDR2 (germline): LNHDA, SQIVND (reference sequence). V was clipped by 2 bases and J by 6 bases, with 10 bases between them. The CDR3 DNA follows: TGTGCCAGTAGTATATGGGGTAACGCCGGGGAGCTGTTTTTT. This sequence encodes CASSIWGNAGELFF.

The V call is TRBV20-1, the J call TRBJ1-5, with 7 bases identical to TRBD1. Germline V lookup: CDR1 DFQATT, CDR2 SNEGSKA (reference sequence). The CDR3 contains 14 residues. Here the CDR3 DNA reads TGCGGCGTAAAAGACAGGGATAGGTCTCAGCCCCAGCATTTT. This translates into CGVKDRDRSQPQHF.

The rearrangement uses TRBV27 and TRBJ2-5, with a weak D call TRBD2 (5 bases). This CDR3 spans 13 amino acids. The germline V gene encodes CDR1 MNHEY and CDR2 SMNVEV (reference sequence). The V gene lost 5 bases and the J gene lost 5 bases, with 12 bases spanning the gap. The CDR3 sequence is CASSARGPETQYF. The CDR3 nucleotides are TGTGCCAGCAGTGCCCGAGGGCCGGAGACCCAGTACTTC.

There are many counts of this clonotype. This chain joins TRBV6-2 or TRBV6-3 and TRBJ1-5; the D is unclear. In germline, CDR1 is MNHEY, CDR2 SVGEGT. The CDR3 has 15 residues. V lost 7 bases to trimming and J lost 4 bases, with 17 bases between them. The CDR3 DNA is TGTGCCAGCATGGATCGAGGGCCCCCGAATCAGCCCCAGCATTTT. Amino acids: CASMDRGPPNQPQHF.